The 15 T cell receptor beta chains presented below share a single source sample, sequenced in a study of blood T cell repertoires in COVID-19. Assay: immunoSEQ multiplex PCR; the TCRdb copy retains only in-frame clones and omits some. Found here are around 30,000 clones, roughly three quarters of them singletons; the top ten hold approximately 16%. The sequencing sample was made of peripheral blood. The receptors stem from a human donor in a cohort sampled during active COVID-19.

This clone occurred many times. The V call is TRBV4-1, the J call TRBJ2-7; 10 bases are shared with TRBD2. Per germline, CDR1 MGHRA and CDR2 YSYEKL. CDR3 size: 16 residues. J lost 3 bases, V lost 6 bases, and 11 bases had no gene match. The CDR3 reads CASSKIVSGGVYEQYF. CDR3 nucleotide sequence: TGCGCCAGCAGTAAAATCGTCAGCGGGGGGGTCTACGAGCAGTACTTC.

This clone has just a few counts. The chain employs TRBV7-9 and TRBJ2-6, with D perhaps TRBD1 (5 bases). This CDR3 contains 15 residues. With 0 bases removed from V and 2 bases from J, the gap between germline ends came to 5 bases. The germline V gene has CDR1 SEHNR and CDR2 FQNEAQ (reference sequence). CDR3 amino acids: CASSLAGAGANVLTF. The CDR3 region has the DNA TGTGCCAGCAGCTTAGCAGGGGCTGGGGCCAACGTCCTGACTTTC.

The chain combines TRBV7-8 with TRBJ1-2, with TRBD1 matching over 11 bases. CDR3 length equals 15 residues. Losses at the gene ends were 5 bases for V and 1 base for J; bases not matched to a gene: 3. Germline values: CDR1 SGHVS, CDR2 FQNEAQ. The CDR3 protein is CASSIGTGGNYGYTF. CDR3 nucleotides: TGTGCCAGCAGCATAGGGACAGGGGGTAACTATGGCTACACCTTC.

The V call is TRBV2, the J call TRBJ2-3, with D tentatively TRBD2 (6 bases). V lost 7 bases and J lost 1, with 15 bases in between. CDR3 length: 15 residues. CDR1 SNHLY and CDR2 FYNNEI come from the germline V gene. CDR3: CASNSGAFGTDTQYF. CDR3 coding DNA: TGTGCCAGCAATTCGGGAGCTTTTGGCACAGATACGCAGTATTTT.

This chain links TRBV7-2 with TRBJ2-1; TRBD2 is a possible D gene (5 bases). Germline CDR1 and CDR2: SGHTA and FQGNSA. This CDR3 has 14 amino acids. Trimming pared 2 bases from V and 3 bases from J, leaving 8 bases between. CDR3 sequence reads: CASSLFRDYNEQFF. As DNA, the CDR3 is TGTGCCAGCAGCTTATTCCGGGACTACAATGAGCAGTTCTTC. Looking up the rest from reference TRBV7-2 and TRBJ2-1 gives the full variable domain: GAGVSQSPSNKVTEKGKDVELRCDPISGHTALYWYRQSLGQGLEFLIYFQGNSAPDKSGLPSDRFSAERTGGSVSTLTIQRTQQEDSAVYLCASSLFRDYNEQFFGPGTRLTVL.

J is TRBJ2-2 and V is TRBV7-9; TRBD2 matches at 8 bases. This CDR3 spans 16 amino acids. CDR1 is SEHNR and CDR2 is FQNEAQ in the germline V gene (reference sequence). With 4 bases clipped from V and 0 bases from J, the junction kept 4 bases outside the gene matches. CDR3 residues: CASSSLLAANTGELFF. CDR3 bases: TGTGCCAGCAGCTCCCTACTAGCGGCGAACACCGGGGAGCTGTTTTTT.

The chain combines TRBV11-2 with TRBJ2-1; 12 bases fit TRBD1. Germline-derived CDR1 and CDR2 are SGHAT and FQNNGV. This CDR3 comprises 16 residues. J lost 7 bases, V lost 4 bases, and 8 bases had no gene match. The CDR3 is CASSSRDRGLRNEQFF. DNA for the CDR3: TGTGCCAGCAGCTCCCGGGACAGGGGGCTAAGGAATGAGCAGTTCTTC.

This sequence joins TRBV11-2 and TRBJ1-1; 9 nucleotides match TRBD1. Per the germline V gene, CDR1 is SGHAT and CDR2 is FQNNGV. CDR3 length: 15 amino acids. V lost 6 bases to trimming and J lost 0 bases; unmatched junction nucleotides: 5. CDR3 loop: CASRMDRGMNTEAFF. The CDR3 DNA reads TGTGCCAGCAGAATGGACAGGGGAATGAACACTGAAGCTTTCTTT.

This sequence joins TRBV7-2 and TRBJ2-7, with D possibly matching TRBD2 (6 bases). The CDR3 runs 13 residues. Per germline, CDR1 SGHTA and CDR2 FQGNSA. V lost 2 bases and J lost 2, with 7 bases in between. CDR3 nucleotide sequence: TGTGCCAGCAGCTTAACGGGAGCCTACGAGCAGTACTTC. Protein product: CASSLTGAYEQYF.

This clone was seen just once. The rearrangement links TRBV7-2 to TRBJ1-5, with D possibly being TRBD1 (6 bases). V dropped 5 bases and J dropped 13 bases, with 18 bases sitting between them. Germline V gene sequence: CDR1 SGHTA, CDR2 FQGNSA. The CDR3 extends over 13 amino acids. As DNA, the CDR3 is TGTGCCAGCAGCCCAGGGACACTAGAGTTTCAGCATTTT. Its translation: CASSPGTLEFQHF.

The DNA for the CDR3 is TGTGCCAGCTCACCTCGAGGACGTTCTCCGGGGACCGGGGAGCTGTTTTTT. Amino acid sequence: CASSPRGRSPGTGELFF. The V gene is TRBV18, the J gene TRBJ2-2, with a possible D match to TRBD2 (5 bases). V was shortened by 3 bases and J by 5 bases, with 19 bases between the two germline ends. The CDR3 covers 17 residues. Looked up from germline, CDR1 is KGHSH and CDR2 is LQKENI. Full variable domain (remainder filled in from reference TRBV18 and TRBJ2-2): NAGVMQNPRHLVRRRGQEARLRCSPMKGHSHVYWYRQLPEEGLKFMVYLQKENIIDESGMPKERFSAEFPKEGPSILRIQQVVRGDSAAYFCASSPRGRSPGTGELFFGEGSRLTVL.

The chain recombines TRBV6-5 with TRBJ1-3, with D perhaps TRBD1 (5 bases). With 8 bases removed from V and 0 bases from J, the gap between germline ends came to 8 bases. The CDR3 extends over 13 amino acids. From germline, CDR1 is MNHEY and CDR2 SVGAGI. The CDR3 sequence is CASAGGSGNTIYF. The CDR3 region has the DNA TGTGCCAGCGCCGGGGGCTCTGGAAACACCATATATTTT.

This clone came up once. The V gene is TRBV14, the J gene TRBJ1-2; TRBD1 aligns across 7 bases. V shed 0 bases, J shed 8 bases, and the junction held 9 bases outside the gene matches. Germline V CDR1 and CDR2: SGHDN, FVKESK. This CDR3 comprises 15 residues. The CDR3 nucleotides are TGTGCCAGCAGCCAAGACATCAGGGGGGCTGGAGGCTACACCTTC. Translation: CASSQDIRGAGGYTF.

This clone has only one observation. The chain carries TRBV4-2 and TRBJ1-4; no firm D call. The CDR3 length is 17 residues. CDR1 is LGHNA, CDR2 YNFKEQ, per germline. V was cut by 4 bases and J by 0 bases, with 15 bases left in between. CDR3 sequence reads: CASSPLGGRATNEKLFF. The DNA of the CDR3 is TGTGCCAGCAGCCCTCTGGGCGGGCGTGCAACTAATGAAAAACTGTTTTTT.

The chain joins TRBV25-1 to TRBJ2-2; 9 nucleotides agree with TRBD1. Trimming removed 5 bases from V and 4 bases from J; junction bases left unmatched: 8. Germline CDR1 and CDR2: MGHDK and SYGVNS. The CDR3 runs 16 residues. The CDR3 reads CASSSPQGARTGELFF. DNA for the CDR3: TGTGCCAGCAGTTCCCCACAGGGGGCGCGCACCGGGGAGCTGTTTTTT. The entire variable domain, with the rest obtained from reference TRBV25-1 and TRBJ2-2, is as follows: EADIYQTPRYLVIGTGKKITLECSQTMGHDKMYWYQQDPGMELHLIHYSYGVNSTEKGDLSSESTVSRIRTEHFPLTLESARPSHTSQYLCASSSPQGARTGELFFGEGSRLTVL.